The clone carrying this TCR beta chain was seen at least ten times. No antigen is known for it. This sample was taken from a study of T cells in Graves' hyperthyroidism and ophthalmopathy. Study as a whole: At initial diagnosis, before any treatment had begun, peripheral blood was obtained.

V dropped 1 base and J dropped 7; count of bases not matched to a gene: 8. The CDR3 is 15 amino acids. In germline, CDR1 is MDHEN, CDR2 SYDVKM. Study results and limitations: Most thyroid clonotypes expanded above 0.001 appeared in blood too.

RNA transcripts were the template for amplifying TCR beta CDR3 regions. A set of HTBI primers served as the primers for a first-round RT-PCR of the TCR CDR3. Each CDR3 protein is one row after TCRdb ran MiXCR on the multiplex PCR reads. The profile shows about 640,000 distinct CDR3 sequences, more than 14% of them singletons. The study based diagnoses on clinical symptoms, serum thyroxine and TRAb, thyroid ultrasound and orbital computed tomography. Sequencing was carried out using blood. This clonotype was obtained from a woman aged 50 to 60 with Graves' ophthalmopathy. The chain recombines TRBV28 with TRBJ2-5, with TRBD2 matching over 8 bases. As DNA, the CDR3 is TGTGCCAGCAGTTTATCGGCGGGAGGAGCGGGGACCCAGTACTTC. Translation: CASSLSAGGAGTQYF.